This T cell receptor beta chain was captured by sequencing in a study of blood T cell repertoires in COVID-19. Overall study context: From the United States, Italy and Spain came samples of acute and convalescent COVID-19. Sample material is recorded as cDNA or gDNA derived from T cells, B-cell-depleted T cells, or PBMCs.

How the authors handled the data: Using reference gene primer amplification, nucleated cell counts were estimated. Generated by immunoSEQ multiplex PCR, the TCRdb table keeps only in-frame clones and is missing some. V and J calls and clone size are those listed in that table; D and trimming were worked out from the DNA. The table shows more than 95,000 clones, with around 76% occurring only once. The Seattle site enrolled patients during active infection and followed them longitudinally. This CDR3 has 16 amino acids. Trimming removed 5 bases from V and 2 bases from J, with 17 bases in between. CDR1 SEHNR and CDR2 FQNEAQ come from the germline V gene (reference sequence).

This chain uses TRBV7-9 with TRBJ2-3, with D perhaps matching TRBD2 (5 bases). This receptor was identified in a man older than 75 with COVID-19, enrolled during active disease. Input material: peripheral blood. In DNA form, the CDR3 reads TGTGCCAGCAGCCAAGTCGGTACGGGGTTCACAGATACGCAGTATTTT. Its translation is CASSQVGTGFTDTQYF. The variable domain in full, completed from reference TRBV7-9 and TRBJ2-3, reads DTGVSQNPRHKITKRGQNVTFRCDPISEHNRLYWYRQTLGQGPEFLTYFQNEAQLEKSRLLSDRFSAERPKGSFSTLEIQRTEQGDSAMYLCASSQVGTGFTDTQYFGPGTRLTVL.